These 31 T cell receptor beta chains were all obtained from the same sample, sequenced in a study of blood T cells in healthy people across ages. Through a sample-barcoded 5' primer and a J-beta primer mix, a second PCR was run for roughly 6 to 12 cycles. A single record per CDR3 protein comes from TCRdb applying MiXCR to the 5' RACE reads. The sample includes over 1,500,000 distinct CDR3 sequences, about two fifths of them seen just once. The source material was blood. These receptors all stem from a human donor in good health.

This clonotype occurred a few times. CDR3 sequence (DNA): TGTGCCAGCAGCTTGGGCCCCGGTGAAAACGAGCAGTACTTC. Translated: CASSLGPGENEQYF. This chain links TRBV5-6 with TRBJ2-7, with D unclear. There are 14 residues in the CDR3. Germline CDR1 and CDR2: SGHDT and YYEEEE. Trimming shortened V by 0 bases and J by 5 bases, and 12 bases separated the two germline ends.

The chain links TRBV5-1 to TRBJ2-3, with D perhaps TRBD2 (5 bases). The V and J ends lost 4 bases and 2 bases respectively, with 14 bases between them. Germline loops: CDR1 SGHRS, CDR2 YFSETQ. The CDR3 has 15 amino acids. CDR3 DNA sequence: TGCGCCAGCAGCCCGGGATTACCCAACACAGATACGCAGTATTTT. Translation: CASSPGLPNTDTQYF.

This clonotype came up many times. The CDR3 region has the DNA TGTGCCACCAGTGATTGGGGACAGCTTCACAATGAGCAGTTCTTC. Its translation: CATSDWGQLHNEQFF. The chain recombines TRBV24-1 with TRBJ2-1; 7 bases are shared with TRBD1. The CDR3 is 15 residues long. The trim removed 2 bases at V and 5 bases at J, leaving 5 bases unmatched. The germline gives CDR1 KGHDR, CDR2 SFDVKD.

The V call is TRBV7-9, the J call TRBJ1-5, with D unresolved. The CDR3 sequence is 12 residues long. Trimming took 5 bases from V and 9 from J, leaving 11 bases between them. CDR1 SEHNR and CDR2 FQNEAQ come from the germline V gene (reference sequence). The CDR3 here is CASSQPGAPQHF. The CDR3 coding sequence is TGTGCCAGCAGCCAGCCCGGAGCGCCCCAGCATTTT.

This clonotype was seen only a few times. The chain is built from TRBV5-5 and TRBJ2-5; D uncertain. CDR1 and CDR2 (germline): SGHKS, YYEKEE (reference sequence). The CDR3 is 12 amino acids. The germline V and J ends were trimmed by 3 bases and 5 bases, with 8 bases remaining between them. The CDR3 is CASSYTDETQYF. In DNA, the CDR3 is TGTGCCAGCAGCTACACAGACGAGACCCAGTACTTC.

Only a few counts were recorded for this clonotype. The rearrangement joins TRBV12-3 or TRBV12-4 to TRBJ1-2, with TRBD1 as a possible D gene (6 bases). V lost 6 bases, J lost 6 bases, and 26 bases lay in between. CDR3 length: 17 amino acids. The CDR3 sequence: CASSSLPPGAVLHGYTF. DNA of the CDR3: TGTGCCAGCAGCTCTCTACCCCCAGGGGCAGTTTTGCATGGCTACACCTTC.

The J gene is TRBJ2-1, the V gene TRBV3-1; D remains ambiguous. V lost 4 bases, J lost 2 bases, and 9 bases lay in between. The CDR3 extends over 14 amino acids. Germline values: CDR1 LGHDT, CDR2 YNNKEL (reference sequence). Here the CDR3 DNA reads TGTGCCAGCAGCCGGCGGCAGACCTACAATGAGCAGTTCTTC. Protein product: CASSRRQTYNEQFF.

The chain employs TRBV5-1 and TRBJ1-2; 8 nucleotides align to TRBD1. There are 15 residues in the CDR3. Trimming took 4 bases from V and 5 from J; bases not matched to a gene: 10. Germline V gene sequence: CDR1 SGHRS, CDR2 YFSETQ. The CDR3 loop reads CASSVALDRDYGYTF. The CDR3 nucleotides are TGCGCCAGCAGCGTAGCACTGGACAGGGATTATGGCTACACCTTC.

This chain uses TRBV6-6 with TRBJ2-5; 11 bases agree with TRBD1. The V gene's germline CDR1 is MNHNY and CDR2 SVGAGI (reference sequence). CDR3 length: 17 residues. Trimming cost V 6 bases and J 3 bases; bases outside gene matches: 12. CDR3 in DNA: TGTGCCAGCAGCCCTAAGGGCCTGGGACAGGGGGAAGAGACCCAGTACTTC. Protein: CASSPKGLGQGEETQYF.

This clonotype was counted between two and nine times. The gene calls are TRBV12-3 or TRBV12-4 and TRBJ1-5, with 9 bases lining up with TRBD1. With V trimmed by 1 base and J by 2 bases, 6 bases remained unmatched. The CDR3 loop spans 17 amino acids. CDR3 sequence (DNA): TGTGCCAGCAGTTTAGGGACAGGGGTTTATGGCAATCAGCCCCAGCATTTT. Its protein is CASSLGTGVYGNQPQHF.

This clonotype was recorded a few times. This chain connects TRBV4-3 to TRBJ1-2, with a possible D match to TRBD1 (5 bases). Looked up from germline, CDR1 is LGHNA and CDR2 is YSLEER. The CDR3 is made up of 16 amino acids. Between the trimmed V and J ends, which lost 0 bases and 2 bases, there was a span of 13 bases. CDR3 sequence (DNA): TGCGCCAGCAGCCAAGAACGGACAAGGAGAAACTATGGCTACACCTTC. This sequence encodes CASSQERTRRNYGYTF.

The chain is built from TRBV29-1 and TRBJ2-2; D unresolved. The CDR3 is 14 residues long. Germline CDR1 SQVTM, CDR2 ANQGSEA. V was pared by 2 bases and J by 0 bases, with 7 bases between. CDR3 protein: CSVETRTNTGELFF. DNA of the CDR3: TGCAGCGTTGAAACACGAACGAACACCGGGGAGCTGTTTTTT.

The table lists this clonotype with a few counts. The V call is TRBV19, the J call TRBJ2-3, with D maybe TRBD1 (8 bases). This CDR3 region has 15 residues. The V gene lost 5 bases and the J gene lost 3 bases, with 15 bases spanning the gap. Germline values: CDR1 LNHDA, CDR2 SQIVND (reference sequence). CDR3 region: CASSVDRGGTDTQYF. The CDR3 DNA is TGTGCCAGTAGTGTTGACAGGGGAGGGACAGATACGCAGTATTTT.

The CDR3 region is CASPISGGPQYF. CDR3 nucleotides: TGTGCCAGCCCCATTAGCGGGGGCCCTCAGTACTTC. The rearrangement joins TRBV2 to TRBJ2-4; 9 bases align to TRBD2. The J segment lost 12 bases and the V segment lost 8 bases, leaving 8 bases of the junction unmatched. This CDR3 contains 12 residues. In germline, CDR1 is SNHLY, CDR2 FYNNEI. Full variable domain (missing parts from reference TRBV2 and TRBJ2-4): EPEVTQTPSHQVTQMGQEVILRCVPISNHLYFYWYRQILGQKVEFLVSFYNNEISEKSEIFDDQFSVERPDGSNFTLKIRSTKLEDSAMYFCASPISGGPQYFGAGTRLSVL.

V usage is TRBV6-1 and J usage is TRBJ2-2, with 9 bases matching TRBD1. With 2 bases clipped from V and 3 bases from J, the junction kept 7 bases outside the gene matches. This CDR3 has 17 amino acids. Germline-derived CDR1 and CDR2 are MNHNS and SASEGT. The CDR3 DNA reads as TGTGCCAGCAGTGAACTGGGACAGGGAGGGTACACCGGGGAGCTGTTTTTT. Its protein product is CASSELGQGGYTGELFF.

The chain combines TRBV7-2 with TRBJ1-2; TRBD1 might be the D (6 bases). The CDR3 contains 14 residues. The germline V and J ends were trimmed by 4 bases and 4 bases, with 13 bases remaining between them. Per the germline V gene, CDR1 is SGHTA and CDR2 is FQGNSA. The CDR3 coding sequence is TGTGCCAGCAGCTCAACAGGGAACGGCTATGGCTACACCTTC. Translation: CASSSTGNGYGYTF. Full variable domain (rest looked up from reference TRBV7-2 and TRBJ1-2): GAGVSQSPSNKVTEKGKDVELRCDPISGHTALYWYRQSLGQGLEFLIYFQGNSAPDKSGLPSDRFSAERTGGSVSTLTIQRTQQEDSAVYLCASSSTGNGYGYTFGSGTRLTVV.

This clonotype was recorded at least ten times. Relative to the germline gene, one junction end is altered; a read error may explain this. The chain recombines TRBV5-1 with TRBJ2-7; a possible D gene is TRBD1 (5 bases). Germline V CDR1 and CDR2: SGHRS, YFSETQ. The CDR3 is made up of 12 amino acids. Here the CDR3 DNA reads TGTGCCAGCAGCTTAGAAGGGGACGAGCAGTACTTC. It is translated as CASSLEGDEQYF. The entire variable domain, with the rest obtained from reference TRBV5-1 and TRBJ2-7, is as follows: KAGVTQTPRYLIKTRGQQVTLSCSPISGHRSVSWYQQTPGQGLQFLFEYFSETQRNKGNFPGRFSGRQFSNSRSEMNVSTLELGDSALYLCASSLEGDEQYFGPGTRLTVT.

This clonotype turned up a few times. The chain is built from TRBV6-2 or TRBV6-3 and TRBJ2-1; 8 bases map to TRBD2. Germline V gene lookup returns CDR1 MNHEY and CDR2 SVGEGT. The junction had 10 bases not matched to a gene; V was cut back by 6 bases and J by 6 bases. This CDR3 comprises 15 residues. Written as DNA, the CDR3 is TGTGCCAGCAGCTCCCGGCGGGGGGCAGTCAATGAGCAGTTCTTC. Its protein is CASSSRRGAVNEQFF.

This chain uses TRBV5-1 with TRBJ2-5, with D perhaps matching TRBD1 (5 bases). CDR1 is SGHRS, CDR2 YFSETQ, per germline. The CDR3 contains 12 residues. V was cut by 4 bases and J by 8 bases, with 12 bases left in between. DNA for the CDR3: TGCGCCAGCAGCGCGACAGACTCCACCCAGTACTTC. It codes for CASSATDSTQYF.

This clonotype has only a few counts. Here the CDR3 reads CASSRPTGENQPQHF. CDR3 nucleotide sequence: TGTGCCAGCAGTCGGCCGACAGGGGAGAATCAGCCCCAGCATTTT. The rearrangement joins TRBV12-3 or TRBV12-4 to TRBJ1-5, with 8 bases fitting TRBD1. V trimming: 5 bases; J trimming: 4 bases; junction bases outside the gene matches: 7. The CDR3 is 15 residues long.

The chain joins TRBV28 to TRBJ2-7; D possibly matches TRBD1 or TRBD2 (5 bases each). The CDR3 spans 12 residues. From germline, CDR1 is MDHEN and CDR2 SYDVKM. The germline V and J ends were trimmed by 1 base and 12 bases, with 13 bases remaining between them. The CDR3 DNA reads TGTGCCAGCAGTTTATCCAGGGAGTCACTGTACTTC. Translated: CASSLSRESLYF.

The chain is built from TRBV28 and TRBJ2-7; maybe TRBD1 (6 bases). From germline, CDR1 is MDHEN and CDR2 SYDVKM. There are 15 residues in the CDR3. V was pared by 5 bases and J by 2 bases, with 16 bases between. CDR3 in amino acids: CASSGMGAGTYEQYF. In nucleotides, the CDR3 is TGTGCCAGCAGTGGAATGGGGGCAGGGACCTACGAGCAGTACTTC.

This clonotype was counted a single time. The rearrangement links TRBV5-5 to TRBJ1-1; the D is unclear. This CDR3 is built from 14 residues. The germline V gene encodes CDR1 SGHKS and CDR2 YYEKEE (reference sequence). With 1 base removed from V and 10 bases from J, the gap between germline ends came to 17 bases. The CDR3 DNA is TGTGCCAGCAGCTTGTCGGTGCTGCGGTCTGCAGCTTTCTTT. This codes for CASSLSVLRSAAFF.

This clonotype showed up just a few times. This CDR3 is CATIRFGANVLTF. DNA for the CDR3: TGTGCCACCATCCGATTTGGGGCCAACGTCCTGACTTTC. This chain connects TRBV28 to TRBJ2-6; no firm D call. This CDR3 region has 13 residues. From germline, CDR1 is MDHEN and CDR2 SYDVKM. V lost 10 bases and J 3 bases, leaving 10 bases between the germline ends.

V usage is TRBV21-1 and J usage is TRBJ2-7; TRBD2 is the table's D call, not checked against the DNA. TRBV21-1 is given as a pseudogene. This CDR3 is built from 16 residues. Written as DNA, the CDR3 is TGTGCCAGCAGCAAATGTGCTAGCGGGGGGCCCGACGAGCAGTACTTC. This gives the protein CASSKCASGGPDEQYF.

In its sample, this clonotype was seen once. The chain employs TRBV12-3 or TRBV12-4 and TRBJ1-4; D unclear. Trimming left V 4 bases short and J 5 bases short, with 8 bases between. CDR3 length: 13 amino acids. Here the CDR3 reads CASSSFGNEKLFF. The CDR3 coding sequence is TGTGCCAGCAGTTCTTTCGGAAATGAAAAACTGTTTTTT.

The rearrangement joins TRBV4-3 to TRBJ2-1, with a possible D match to TRBD1 (5 bases). This CDR3 region has 15 residues. Deletions cut 0 bases from V and 6 bases from J, with 12 bases between. CDR1 is LGHNA and CDR2 is YSLEER in the germline V gene. CDR3 in DNA: TGCGCCAGCAGCCAAGATTTCAGGGATGGCAATGAGCAGTTCTTC. This encodes CASSQDFRDGNEQFF.

The chain combines TRBV3-1 with TRBJ2-7; D is perhaps TRBD2 (6 bases). The J call may not be correct, given that the DNA end is closer to TRBJ2-5. In germline, CDR1 is LGHDT, CDR2 YNNKEL (reference sequence). The CDR3 is 13 residues long. The CDR3 sequence: CASTAGSRETQYF. In DNA form, the CDR3 reads TGTGCCAGCACCGCGGGATCGCGAGAGACCCAGTACTTC.

This chain links TRBV6-5 with TRBJ2-1; 8 bases are shared with TRBD1. V lost 6 bases to trimming and J lost 7 bases; unmatched junction nucleotides: 14. This CDR3 contains 16 residues. CDR1 MNHEY and CDR2 SVGAGI come from the germline V gene. The CDR3 spells CASSPGYGQGGNEQFF. The CDR3 coding sequence is TGTGCCAGCAGCCCTGGTTATGGACAGGGCGGGAATGAGCAGTTCTTC.

Here the CDR3 reads CASSLGAGQPYEQYF. Written as DNA, the CDR3 is TGTGCCAGCAGCCTGGGGGCGGGACAGCCCTACGAGCAGTACTTC. V gene TRBV11-2 combines with J gene TRBJ2-7; D possibly corresponds to TRBD1 (7 bases). The CDR3 runs 15 residues. V lost 5 bases, J lost 2 bases, and 16 bases lay in between. Germline V gene data show CDR1 as SGHAT and CDR2 as FQNNGV.

V usage is TRBV20-1 and J usage is TRBJ2-5; possible D gene TRBD1, 5 bases. The end of the DNA is better explained by TRBJ2-7, so the J call may be wrong. CDR3 length equals 12 residues. CDR1 is DFQATT and CDR2 is SNEGSKA in the germline V gene (reference sequence). As DNA, the CDR3 is TGCAGTGCCCAAGGGGCTGCCTACGAGCAGTACTTC. Translated: CSAQGAAYEQYF.